The clone carrying this T cell receptor (beta chain) appeared a single time. Its specificity is not known. The source of the sample is a study of blood T cells in healthy people across ages. Trimming pared 5 bases from V and 4 bases from J, leaving 13 bases between. Germline loops: CDR1 MGHRA, CDR2 YSYEKL. The CDR3 contains 14 residues. The authors ran a second PCR of about 7 to 11 cycles using a sample-barcoded 5' primer and a J-beta primer mix. No fewer than 3 million CDR3-containing paired-end reads came from each sample. One entry per CDR3 protein, called by TCRdb with MiXCR from the 5' RACE reads. The profile shows about 680,000 distinct CDR3 sequences, around 45% of them singletons. Study findings and constraints: Possibly, changes in expanded clonotypes were confounded because donor CMV status was unknown. Diversity of TCR beta per million T cells declined in a roughly linear way with age. In long-lived donors, naive CD4+ cell counts and diversity exceeded those of aged donors.

V and J are TRBV4-1 and TRBJ2-3, with D perhaps TRBD1 (6 bases). This sequence originates from a woman in her sixties or seventies in good health. Sequencing was done on a sample of blood. The CDR3 nucleotides are TGCGCCAGCAGCATCATACAGGGAGCAGATACGCAGTATTTT. It translates to CASSIIQGADTQYF.